These 24 T cell receptor beta chains originate from one sample sequenced in a study of blood T cell repertoires in COVID-19. Sequencing was performed with immunoSEQ multiplex PCR; in TCRdb, only in-frame clones are kept and a portion is missing. This sample has 180,000 or so clones, with around 80% found just once. The specimen sequenced was peripheral blood. The receptors stem from a woman of 80 years or more with active or convalescent COVID-19.

The chain combines TRBV6-5 with TRBJ2-2; 8 positions match TRBD2. V was clipped by 6 bases and J by 4 bases; unmatched bases: 4. This CDR3 has 14 amino acids. Germline CDR1 is MNHEY and CDR2 is SVGAGI. The CDR3 DNA reads as TGTGCCAGCAGGCGGGGGGCAGGCACCGGGGAGCTGTTTTTT. This encodes CASRRGAGTGELFF.

The V call is TRBV2, the J call TRBJ1-3, with TRBD1 matching over 8 bases. Germline CDR1 SNHLY, CDR2 FYNNEI. J gave up 5 bases and V 6 bases, and 6 bases lay outside the gene matches. This CDR3 has 14 amino acids. The CDR3 nucleotides are TGTGCCAGCAGCTCTCGGACAGGGAGAAACACCATATATTTT. Translated, it gives CASSSRTGRNTIYF.

The CDR3 spells CSVAVGSTRETQYF. For the CDR3, the DNA is TGCAGCGTTGCCGTTGGCTCAACGAGGGAGACCCAGTACTTC. The chain uses TRBV29-1 and TRBJ2-5; D unclear. The CDR3 is made up of 14 amino acids. The V gene's germline CDR1 is SQVTM and CDR2 ANQGSEA. Trimming pared 4 bases from V and 5 bases from J, leaving 17 bases between.

The chain couples TRBV7-9 to TRBJ1-2, with D possibly matching TRBD1 (5 bases). The ends were cut back, 5 bases at V and 2 bases at J, with 12 bases in the middle. Germline CDR1 and CDR2: SEHNR and FQNEAQ (reference sequence). This CDR3 has 14 residues. The CDR3 DNA follows: TGTGCCAGCAGCAAGCAGGGCGCAAACTATGGCTACACCTTC. Amino acid sequence: CASSKQGANYGYTF.

The V and J genes are TRBV5-6 and TRBJ1-5; the D gene is possibly TRBD1 (5 bases). This CDR3 has 14 amino acids. The germline V gene has CDR1 SGHDT and CDR2 YYEEEE. V lost 4 bases to trimming and J lost 3 bases, with 11 bases between them. In DNA form, the CDR3 reads TGTGCCAGCAGCAGACGACAGACCAATCAGCCCCAGCATTTT. Its translation: CASSRRQTNQPQHF.

This chain joins TRBV30 and TRBJ1-5; no definite D call. Trimming took off 1 base at V and 4 bases at J, with 17 bases between the two ends. The CDR3 consists of 16 residues. Germline values: CDR1 GTSNPN, CDR2 SVGIG (reference sequence). The CDR3 region is CAWSALDGYPNQPQHF. As DNA, the CDR3 is TGTGCCTGGAGTGCCTTAGACGGGTACCCAAATCAGCCCCAGCATTTT.

The chain has TRBV5-1 and TRBJ1-4; 7 nucleotides agree with TRBD1. The CDR3 extends over 14 amino acids. Looked up from germline, CDR1 is SGHRS and CDR2 is YFSETQ. Trimming removed 1 base from V and 6 bases from J; junction bases left unmatched: 3. CDR3 coding DNA: TGCGCCAGCAGCTTGACAGGGGACCATGAAAAACTGTTTTTT. It encodes CASSLTGDHEKLFF.

The chain is built from TRBV9 and TRBJ1-6, with a weak D call TRBD1 (6 bases). With 3 bases removed from V and 6 bases from J, the gap between germline ends came to 13 bases. The CDR3 totals 15 residues. The germline CDR1 and CDR2 sequences are SGDLS and YYNGEE. The DNA of the CDR3 is TGTGCCAGCAGCGAAGGGGGAATCCCTAATTCACCCCTCCACTTT. Its translation is CASSEGGIPNSPLHF.

CDR3 amino acids: CASSLVSADTEAFF. For the CDR3, the DNA is TGCGCCAGCAGCTTGGTATCCGCGGACACTGAAGCTTTCTTT. V gene TRBV5-1 combines with J gene TRBJ1-1; D not resolved. From germline, CDR1 is SGHRS and CDR2 YFSETQ. V was trimmed by 0 bases and J by 3 bases, leaving 9 bases between them. This CDR3 comprises 14 residues.

The chain links TRBV5-6 to TRBJ2-2; perhaps TRBD2 as D (5 bases). Trimming cost V 3 bases and J 2 bases, with 5 bases left between them. The CDR3 sequence is 13 residues long. The V gene's germline CDR1 is SGHDT and CDR2 YYEEEE. This CDR3 reads CASSWTNTGELFF. In DNA, the CDR3 is TGTGCCAGCAGCTGGACTAACACCGGGGAGCTGTTTTTT.

This chain joins TRBV5-1 and TRBJ2-5, with D tentatively TRBD2 (6 bases). The CDR3 consists of 15 residues. Between the trimmed V and J ends, which lost 3 bases and 2 bases, there was a span of 14 bases. CDR1 and CDR2 (germline): SGHRS, YFSETQ. The CDR3 DNA is TGCGCCAGCAGCTCAACCGGCGGGGTTCAAGAGACCCAGTACTTC. Its protein product is CASSSTGGVQETQYF.

The chain joins TRBV5-5 to TRBJ1-1; D uncertain. V was pared by 4 bases and J by 0 bases, with 7 bases between. CDR1 is SGHKS and CDR2 is YYEKEE in the germline V gene (reference sequence). The CDR3 loop spans 13 amino acids. DNA for the CDR3: TGTGCCAGCAGCGCACAGCTGAACACTGAAGCTTTCTTT. This translates into CASSAQLNTEAFF.

The CDR3 coding sequence is TGCAGTGCTAGTCGATACACCGGGACAGGATGGCAGCCCCAGCATTTT. It yields the protein CSASRYTGTGWQPQHF. The rearrangement links TRBV20-1 to TRBJ1-5; 8 bases match TRBD1. Per the germline V gene, CDR1 is DFQATT and CDR2 is SNEGSKA (reference sequence). Trimming cost V 3 bases and J 7 bases; bases outside gene matches: 14. This CDR3 comprises 16 residues.

The V call is TRBV6-1, the J call TRBJ2-2; weak D call: TRBD1 (5 bases). This CDR3 comprises 14 residues. CDR1 and CDR2 (germline): MNHNS, SASEGT. V was pared by 2 bases and J by 6 bases, with 10 bases between. Here the CDR3 reads CASSEFRVAGELFF. The CDR3 coding sequence is TGTGCCAGCAGTGAATTCAGGGTCGCCGGGGAGCTGTTTTTT.

The chain has TRBV5-1 and TRBJ2-6, with D perhaps matching TRBD1 (6 bases). Germline-derived CDR1 and CDR2 are SGHRS and YFSETQ. V was trimmed by 4 bases and J by 0 bases, leaving 8 bases between them. There are 15 residues in the CDR3. CDR3 loop: CASSRDTSGANVLTF. CDR3 coding DNA: TGCGCCAGCAGCCGGGACACCTCTGGGGCCAACGTCCTGACTTTC. The full variable domain, in which reference TRBV5-1 and TRBJ2-6 provide the parts outside the CDR3, is KAGVTQTPRYLIKTRGQQVTLSCSPISGHRSVSWYQQTPGQGLQFLFEYFSETQRNKGNFPGRFSGRQFSNSRSEMNVSTLELGDSALYLCASSRDTSGANVLTFGAGSRLTVL.

On this clone itself: Other DNA sequences in this sample translate to the same CDR3. This rearrangement joins TRBV7-9 to TRBJ1-2, with TRBD1 matching over 11 bases. Germline CDR1 and CDR2: SEHNR and FQNEAQ (reference sequence). V lost 3 bases, J lost 5 bases, and 2 bases stayed unmatched. CDR3 length equals 14 residues. The DNA of the CDR3 is TGTGCCAGCAGCTTGGGACAGGGGGGTTATGGCTACACCTTC. It is translated as CASSLGQGGYGYTF.

The chain combines TRBV30 with TRBJ1-3; D gene ambiguous. V lost 0 bases and J lost 7, with 10 bases in between. The CDR3 has 13 amino acids. Germline lookup yields CDR1 GTSNPN and CDR2 SVGIG (reference sequence). The CDR3 region is CAWSVHRGNTIYF. DNA of the CDR3: TGTGCCTGGAGTGTACATCGTGGTAACACCATATATTTT.

There are a few counts of this clone. The chain has TRBV27 and TRBJ1-6; D uncertain. The CDR3 contains 16 residues. The germline gives CDR1 MNHEY, CDR2 SMNVEV (reference sequence). V shed 7 bases and J shed 0 bases, with 13 bases lying between them. The CDR3 region has the DNA TGTGCCAGCACCAGGTTCCTCAGCTCCTATAATTCACCCCTCCACTTT. As protein: CASTRFLSSYNSPLHF.

Of note for this clone: A junction boundary mismatches the germline segment, possibly from a read error. The CDR3 sequence: CSVEDKPGLPYF. CDR3 coding DNA: TGCAGCGTTGAAGATAAACCGGGACTCCCCTATTTT. The rearrangement uses TRBV29-1 and TRBJ1-4, with D possibly TRBD1 on 5 matching bases. CDR1 and CDR2 (germline): SQVTM, ANQGSEA. This CDR3 spans 12 amino acids.

This chain links TRBV2 with TRBJ2-5; 7 positions agree with TRBD2. The CDR3 loop spans 15 amino acids. CDR1 is SNHLY, CDR2 FYNNEI, per germline. After removal of 6 bases from V and 0 bases from J, the junction contained 7 bases not matched to a gene. The CDR3 region has the DNA TGTGCCAGCAGCTGGCAGGGAGGGTACCAAGAGACCCAGTACTTC. Amino acids: CASSWQGGYQETQYF. The whole variable domain, remainder taken from reference TRBV2 and TRBJ2-5, is EPEVTQTPSHQVTQMGQEVILRCVPISNHLYFYWYRQILGQKVEFLVSFYNNEISEKSEIFDDQFSVERPDGSNFTLKIRSTKLEDSAMYFCASSWQGGYQETQYFGPGTRLLVL.

Written as DNA, the CDR3 is TGCGCCAGCAGCCAAGATACAGGGAACACCTATAATTCACCCCTCCACTTT. Amino acids: CASSQDTGNTYNSPLHF. The chain carries TRBV4-3 and TRBJ1-6; the D gene is possibly TRBD1 (6 bases). Germline-derived CDR1 and CDR2 are LGHNA and YSLEER. CDR3 length: 17 amino acids. The ends were cut back, 0 bases at V and 2 bases at J, with 11 bases in the middle.

This clone was seen a few times. The rearrangement joins TRBV6-5 to TRBJ1-2; 8 bases match TRBD1. From germline, CDR1 is MNHEY and CDR2 SVGAGI. The CDR3 has 15 residues. V was clipped by 7 bases and J by 7 bases; unmatched bases: 14. Here the CDR3 DNA reads TGTGCCAGCATCCAATCCCAGGGGGCGAGACGTGGCTACACCTTC. Protein sequence: CASIQSQGARRGYTF.

The gene calls are TRBV2 and TRBJ2-4; D not resolved. CDR3 length: 15 amino acids. The V gene lost 9 bases and the J gene lost 0 bases, with 15 bases spanning the gap. Germline V gene lookup returns CDR1 SNHLY and CDR2 FYNNEI. The CDR3 here is CARSETGSAKNIQYF. CDR3 coding DNA: TGTGCCAGGTCTGAAACCGGGTCAGCCAAAAACATTCAGTACTTC. The full variable domain, completed using reference TRBV2 and TRBJ2-4, is EPEVTQTPSHQVTQMGQEVILRCVPISNHLYFYWYRQILGQKVEFLVSFYNNEISEKSEIFDDQFSVERPDGSNFTLKIRSTKLEDSAMYFCARSETGSAKNIQYFGAGTRLSVL.

The chain uses TRBV3-1 (or the pseudogene TRBV3-2) and TRBJ1-2, with D hard to call. This CDR3 contains 12 residues. The V gene lost 0 bases and the J gene lost 7 bases, with 6 bases spanning the gap. Germline lookup yields CDR1 LGHDT and CDR2 YNNKEL (reference sequence). The chain's CDR3 is CASSQDLSGYTF. CDR3 nucleotide sequence: TGTGCCAGCAGCCAAGATCTGTCTGGCTACACCTTC.